This TCR beta chain is drawn from a study of tumor and adjacent non-tumor tissue in lung cancer listed by TCRdb under 2018. With respect to the entire study: By cancer type, the cohort comprised approximately 12 adenocarcinoma patients, 2 squamous cell carcinoma patients and 1 small cell lung cancer patient. Ages among the 15 or so patients ranged from about 31 to 80 years, there were approximately 10 men and 5 women, and disease was at TNM stage I to III. In total, sequencing yielded approximately 130,000,000 productive TCRbeta reads, which works out to an average of around 4.2 million reads per sample. Using bulk TCRbeta repertoires from approximately 15 lung cancer patients, the study set lung tumor tissue side by side with matched distant non-tumor lung tissue. Approximately 31 paired specimens, one tumor and one normal lung sample per patient, were profiled by TCRbeta CDR3 sequencing. Here is what the overall study found, with its caveats: TCR diversity (inverse Simpson) was significantly higher in tumor than in normal lung tissue (roughly 430 vs 170, P = 0.0075, Mann-Whitney U test). The cohort had only roughly 16 patients, and the authors noted that larger samples and more detailed clinical data are needed. Younger patients had significantly higher TCR diversity, and higher tumor TCR diversity was associated with shorter overall and disease-free survival. Neither the sequencing platform nor unique molecular identifiers are named or mentioned anywhere in the methods. Because peripheral blood was not sequenced, blood TCRbeta repertoires in the lung cancer patients of the study were not examined. A significantly larger cumulative share of the repertoire was made up by the top 100 clones in normal lung than in tumor tissue.

The germline V gene sets CDR1 to MNHEY and CDR2 to SVGEGT. Including both end residues, the CDR3 is 14 amino acids long. The retained sequence is limited to the CDR3, 42 bases, with the frame set at the first base. RNA was isolated from bulk unsorted tissue, and RNA quality was assessed with a NanoDrop ND-1000 and an Agilent 2100. Newly diagnosed lung cancer patients without prior chemotherapy who had been admitted for thoracic surgery in China between August and November 2014 were enrolled as donors. The study excluded patients who had received radiotherapy or chemotherapy before or who had another cancer at the same time. Surgical tissue pieces of roughly 1-2 cm3 were preserved in RNAlater solution and were kept at -80 degrees C until use. Concerning this clonotype: Which antigen it targets is not known. The conserved closing phenylalanine or tryptophan is absent in this CDR3, likely reflecting a read error.

The library was built by means of multiplex PCR. Sequencing was performed on an Illumina HiSeq 2500. TCRbeta libraries were built by three rounds of nested PCR using primers (Table S4), following protocols modified from ARM-PCR. PCR products of 200-500 bp were gel-excised and purified with the QIAquick gel extraction kit before sequencing. The authors' pipeline ran thus. Reads were cleaned using Trimmomatic, were merged into complete CDR3 sequences using FLASH, and were assigned to V(D)J germline segments using MiTCR. VDJtools was used to compute clonal diversity as the inverse Simpson's index. In-frame sequences lacking a premature stop codon were counted as productive reads. Through fastp at Q25 and MiXCR, TCRdb rebuilt clones from the public reads, retaining in-frame beta chains. Under each unique CDR3 protein, matching rows form one entry showing the most common genes and DNA. Here the V and J calls rest on TCRdb's processing, not on the authors' analysis. The sample yields more than 75,000 distinct CDR3 sequences; around 85% were counted once. 13% of the sample comes from the top ten.

This sequence originates from a woman between 50 and 59 years old with non-small cell lung cancer. Sequenced sample: lung tumor tissue. The chain couples TRBV6-2 or TRBV6-3 to TRBJ1-4; TRBD1 could be the D gene, as 6 bases match. CDR3 protein: CASGYGGLGEKLFI. The DNA sequence is as follows: TGTGCCAGCGGTTACGGGGGCCTGGGTGAAAAACTGTTTATT.